This TCR beta chain was captured in a study of PD-L1 blockade in urothelial cancer. Patient disease was locally advanced or metastatic urothelial carcinoma. Libraries were prepared by immunoSEQ multiplex PCR; TCRdb keeps only in-frame clonotypes and omits some of them. The sample contains 45,000 to 50,000 clones, around 89% of which appear only once. This material consisted of PBMCs, taken around atezolizumab (anti-PD-L1) treatment. This TCR derives from an older man with urothelial cancer.

In nucleotides, the CDR3 is TGCGCCAGCAGTTCGGGGACAGGTAATCAGCCCCAGCATTTT. Translation: CASSSGTGNQPQHF. The chain employs TRBV5-1 and TRBJ1-5, with 8 bases aligning to TRBD1. The V gene's germline CDR1 is SGHRS and CDR2 YFSETQ. V was pared by 5 bases and J by 4 bases, with 5 bases of the junction left unmatched. CDR3 length equals 14 residues.